This T cell receptor beta chain came from a study of early T cells in non-severe SARS-CoV-2 infection (dated by TCRdb to the early 2020s). A note on the overall study: TCR sequencing used bulk RNA from unsorted whole blood, so alpha and beta chains could not be paired. What the study reported, not specific to this receptor: Matching against VDJdb was skewed toward anti-spike CD8 responses, likely underestimated virus-specific expansions, and missed private and CD4 specificities.

Preparation of the library involved 5' RACE. Sequenced using a NextSeq 500. In the TCR library protocol, unique molecular identifiers were attached to individual cDNA molecules to correct for PCR bias and sequencing error. Both TCR alpha and beta chains were sequenced, and tight co-correlation was observed between alpha and beta sequence abundances in each sample. The source study handled its data this way. Decombinator V4 was used to annotate the V gene, J gene and CDR3 of the TCR sequences. Expanded TCRs were defined as changing significantly between any two time points under a Poisson model with p below 0.0001. TCR abundances were normalised to the total number of TCRs sequenced in each sample and reported as counts per million. MAIT TCRs were defined by TRAV1-2 paired with TRAJ12, TRAJ20 or TRAJ33, and iNKT TCRs by TRAV10 paired with TRAJ18. VDJdb, accessed 1 November 2021, was searched for CMV, EBV and SARS-CoV-2 annotated TCRs, excluding TCRs annotated for multiple antigens. The raw public reads went through TCRdb reprocessing: fastp at Q25, MiXCR clone calling, in-frame beta chains kept. CDR3 protein sequences are deduplicated, and each keeps its most common genes and DNA. The V and J calls shown here were made by TCRdb, not taken from the authors' results. In this sample the table shows 21,000 or so distinct CDR3 sequences, about 5.6% of which occur a single time. About 10% of the sample lies in the top ten.

Looking up the germline V gene yields CDR1 KGHSH and CDR2 LQKENI. The CDR3 runs 14 amino acids, cysteine and phenylalanine included. Only the CDR3 DNA is retained, 42 bases long and in frame from the first base. V is cut back by 2 bases and J by 7 bases, with 6 bases in the junction unmatched. This was a case-control study nested in a cohort of healthcare workers in London, UK, who had nasopharyngeal swab PCR tests and blood samples taken every week. Healthcare workers were enrolled in the week of the UK lockdown, from 23 to 31 March 2020, and were followed every week for up to about 16 weeks. In its sample, this clonotype was seen a few times. What antigen it recognizes has not been identified. Base qualities were left out, and no much larger clone turns up one base away.

Input material: whole blood. This TCR was recovered from an adult who was a healthcare worker with PCR-confirmed SARS-CoV-2 infection or an uninfected control (not recorded which). The V and J segments used are TRBV18 and TRBJ2-7; 9 bases in the middle match TRBD1. The DNA reads TGTGCCAGCTCACCAGGACAGGGGTCTACAGAGCAGTACTTC. Translated, this is CASSPGQGSTEQYF.